Many counts were recorded for the clone carrying this T cell receptor beta chain. Its antigen is undetermined. TCRdb re-derived calls from the 5' RACE reads in MiXCR, one entry per CDR3 protein. The table records around 65,000 distinct CDR3 sequences, roughly 4.9% of them present only once. This entry belongs to a study of neurological immune-mediated disorders. CDR3 size: 15 residues. Germline V gene sequence: CDR1 SGHRS, CDR2 YFSETQ. V shed 1 base, J shed 5 bases, and the junction held 3 bases outside the gene matches. Study-wide points: The study phylogenetically grouped the repertoires of 18 of 34 multiple sclerosis patients into one related-CDR3 cluster, a possible signature. None of the CDR3 amino acid sequences of expanded clones recurred across subjects, suggesting private repertoires in all groups.

V and J are TRBV5-1 and TRBJ2-1; 10 nucleotides align to TRBD2. This clonotype originated in a human donor with multiple sclerosis. The donor label of this sample is uncertain. Material for sequencing was PBMCs. CDR3 coding DNA: TGCGCCAGCAGCTTGCTTAGCGGGGGGAACAATGAGCAGTTCTTC. Protein product: CASSLLSGGNNEQFF.